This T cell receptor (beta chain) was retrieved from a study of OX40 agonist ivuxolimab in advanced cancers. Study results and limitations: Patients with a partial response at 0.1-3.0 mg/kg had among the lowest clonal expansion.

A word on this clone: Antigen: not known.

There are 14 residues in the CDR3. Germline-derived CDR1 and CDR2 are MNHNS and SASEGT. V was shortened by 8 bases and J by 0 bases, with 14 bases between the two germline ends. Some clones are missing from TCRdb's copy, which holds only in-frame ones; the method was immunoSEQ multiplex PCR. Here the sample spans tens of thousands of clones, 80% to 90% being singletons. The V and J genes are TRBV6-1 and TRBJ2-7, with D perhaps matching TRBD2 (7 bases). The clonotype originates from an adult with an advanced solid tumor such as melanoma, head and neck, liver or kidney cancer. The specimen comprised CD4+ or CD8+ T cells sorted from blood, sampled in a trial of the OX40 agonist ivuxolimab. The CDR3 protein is CASSLGGASYEQYF. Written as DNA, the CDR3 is TGTGCCAGCTCTCTGGGGGGGGCCTCCTACGAGCAGTACTTC.